This T cell receptor beta chain was retrieved from a study of technical replicates of blood from four donors. The data were produced by immunoSEQ multiplex PCR, yet TCRdb's version contains in-frame clones alone and is incomplete. The sample consists of 15,000 to 20,000 clones, around 87% of them appearing once. From germline, CDR1 is MGHDK and CDR2 SYGVNS. Trimming removed 3 bases at V and 7 bases at J, with 10 bases between. This CDR3 is built from 13 residues. This clonotype was sampled from a human donor in good health. Source material: PBMCs. The J gene is TRBJ2-1, the V gene TRBV25-1; D may be TRBD1 (5 bases). CDR3 in amino acids: CASSDTGQNEQFF. CDR3 DNA: TGTGCCAGCAGTGATACAGGCCAAAATGAGCAGTTCTTC.